This TCR beta chain appears in the sequencing data of a study of blood T cells in healthy people across ages. Study outcomes and limitations: It was held that diversity estimates obtained from one million T cells represented underestimates. Unknown donor CMV status possibly confounded expanded clonotype changes.

A sample-barcoded 5' primer and a J-beta primer mix were used in a second PCR of roughly 6 to 11 cycles. TCRdb redid the calling of the 5' RACE reads with MiXCR, one entry per CDR3 protein. The table lists 850,000 to 950,000 distinct CDR3 sequences, around 28% of them singletons. Isolation recovered at least 6 million PBMCs from every sample. At least ten counts were recorded for this clonotype. The antigen remains undetermined. The CDR3 has 13 amino acids. V lost 7 bases and J lost 5, with 18 bases in between. Per the germline V gene, CDR1 is DFQATT and CDR2 is SNEGSKA (reference sequence). The source is a woman of 80 years or more in good health. The sample comprised blood. The rearrangement uses TRBV20-1 and TRBJ2-7; D is uncertain. The CDR3, as DNA: TGCAGTGACTCGGCAACGCTTGACCACGAGCAGTACTTC. Protein sequence: CSDSATLDHEQYF.